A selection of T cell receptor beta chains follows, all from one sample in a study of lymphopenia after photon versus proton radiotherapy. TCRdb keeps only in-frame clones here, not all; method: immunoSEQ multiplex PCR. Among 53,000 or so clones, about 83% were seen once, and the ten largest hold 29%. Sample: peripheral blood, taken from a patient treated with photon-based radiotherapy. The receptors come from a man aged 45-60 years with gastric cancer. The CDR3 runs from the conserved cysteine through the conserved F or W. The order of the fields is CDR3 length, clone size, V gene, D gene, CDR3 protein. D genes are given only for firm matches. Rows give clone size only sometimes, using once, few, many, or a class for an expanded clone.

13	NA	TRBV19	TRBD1	CASGGDSQETQYF
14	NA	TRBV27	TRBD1	CASSARQGSYGYTF
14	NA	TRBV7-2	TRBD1	CASSLMRQGYEQYF
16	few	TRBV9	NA	CASSDRPASGANVLTF
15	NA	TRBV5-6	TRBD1	CASSFGTGGTGELFF
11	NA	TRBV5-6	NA	CASSFAAEAFF
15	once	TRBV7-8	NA	CASSPDSLSSYEQYF
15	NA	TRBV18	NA	CASSPISQGEETQYF
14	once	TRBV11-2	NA	CASSLGYSTDTQYF
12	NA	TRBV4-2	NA	CASSQVSYGYTF
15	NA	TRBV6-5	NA	CASSYSTVQIYGYTF
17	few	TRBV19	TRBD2	CASSIRTSGFSTDTQYF
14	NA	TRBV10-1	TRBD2	CASSGGLAGDEQFF
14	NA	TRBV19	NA	CASSIGQLQETQYF
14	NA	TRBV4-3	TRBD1	CASSQTGNWYEQYF
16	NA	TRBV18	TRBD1	CASSRSRDRLNTEAFF
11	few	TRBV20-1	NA	CSAESGLGYTF
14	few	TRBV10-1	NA	CASIAQSRANVLTF
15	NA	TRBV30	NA	CAWKGEASNTGELFF
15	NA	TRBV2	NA	CASSAQKVSYNEQFF
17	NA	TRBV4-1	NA	CASSQGIFGSSYNEQFF
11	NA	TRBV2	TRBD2	CASTRLAGVFF
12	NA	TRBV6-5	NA	CASSQGNQPQHF
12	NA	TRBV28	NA	CASSLFTGEAFF
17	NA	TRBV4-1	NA	CASSPLVRGGVNTEAFF
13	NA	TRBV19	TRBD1	CATQTGNEEKLFF
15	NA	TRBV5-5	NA	CASSLSDYSNQPQHF
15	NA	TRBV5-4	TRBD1	CASSSRQGHTGELFF
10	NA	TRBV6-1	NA	CASSAYEQYF
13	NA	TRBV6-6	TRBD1	CASGGTGRTEAFF
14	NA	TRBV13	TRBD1	CASRTTGGSYEQYF
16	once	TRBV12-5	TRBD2	CASGRRSSGNTDTQYF
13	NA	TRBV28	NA	CASSTGVHGTIYF
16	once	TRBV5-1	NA	CASSSRYSGGANVLTF
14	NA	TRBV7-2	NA	CASRRSVGTDTQYF
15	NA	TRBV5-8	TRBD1	CASSLGTGGSQPQHF
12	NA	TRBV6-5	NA	CASRQANEKLFF
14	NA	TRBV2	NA	CASSRTLGDYGYTF
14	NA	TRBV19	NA	CASSRPEMNTEAFF
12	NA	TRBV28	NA	CASSTPGSMQFF
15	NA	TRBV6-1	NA	CASSESGHYTGELFF
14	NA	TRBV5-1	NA	CASKLFSEYNEQFF
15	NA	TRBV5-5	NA	CASSQDYPPYNEQFF
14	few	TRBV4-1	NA	CASSQVPMVVAQHF
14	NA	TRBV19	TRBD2	CASSIRTSEYEQYF
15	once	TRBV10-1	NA	CASSENPSSGYEQYF